This T cell receptor beta chain was obtained from a study of T cell changes during pregnancy in multiple sclerosis. Sequencing was performed with immunoSEQ multiplex PCR; in TCRdb, only in-frame clones are kept and a portion is missing. In the table there are about 46,000 clones, 75% to 95% of which are singletons. The CDR3 runs to 15 residues. V trimming: 3 bases; J trimming: 4 bases; junction bases outside the gene matches: 5. CDR1 and CDR2 from the germline V gene are SGDLS and YYNGEE. This chain joins TRBV9 and TRBJ2-1; 9 bases fit TRBD1. The clonotype comes from a female donor with multiple sclerosis, enrolled in a pregnancy study. The sequenced sample was CD8+ T cells from peripheral blood mononuclear cells, obtained after pregnancy. The CDR3 region is CASSEGGQGYNEQFF. The DNA for the CDR3 is TGTGCCAGCAGCGAGGGGGGACAGGGTTACAATGAGCAGTTCTTC.